The clone carrying this TCR beta chain showed up just once. The antigen is not known. CD4+ T cells from unexposed donors were obtained before the COVID-19 pandemic (2011-2018). After more than eight days of culture, CD4+ T cells were isolated. Profiled with immunoSEQ multiplex PCR; TCRdb holds only in-frame clones, not every one. Of about 25,000 clones detected, 60% to 75% appear once; the ten largest clones hold over 10%. This sample is drawn from a study of CD4 T cells in relation to SARS-CoV-2 and coronaviruses. This sequence originates from a human donor in good health. Material: CD4+ T cells from PBMCs, cultured in vitro.

For the CDR3, the DNA is TGTGCCAGCAGTACCTTCGTAAGGGAGGGTTCCTACGAGCAGTACTTC. Translation gives CASSTFVREGSYEQYF. The rearrangement joins TRBV6-6 to TRBJ2-7, with 7 bases lining up with TRBD2. Germline-derived CDR1 and CDR2 are MNHNY and SVGAGI (reference sequence). Trimming removed 5 bases from V and 1 base from J; junction bases left unmatched: 11. CDR3 length equals 16 residues.